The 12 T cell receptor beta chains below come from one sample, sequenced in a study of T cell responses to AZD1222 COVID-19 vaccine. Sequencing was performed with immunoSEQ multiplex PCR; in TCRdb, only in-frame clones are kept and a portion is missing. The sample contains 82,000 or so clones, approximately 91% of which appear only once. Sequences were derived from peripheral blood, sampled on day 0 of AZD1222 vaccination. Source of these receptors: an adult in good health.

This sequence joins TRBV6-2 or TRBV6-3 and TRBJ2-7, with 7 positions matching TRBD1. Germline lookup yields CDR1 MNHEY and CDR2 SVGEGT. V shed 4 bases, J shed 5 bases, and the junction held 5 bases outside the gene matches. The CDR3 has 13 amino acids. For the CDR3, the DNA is TGTGCCAGCAGTTGGGACAGTAGGGACGAGCAGTACTTC. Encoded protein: CASSWDSRDEQYF.

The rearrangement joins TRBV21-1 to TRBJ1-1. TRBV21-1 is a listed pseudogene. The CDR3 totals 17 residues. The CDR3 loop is CASSNCGGWNTNTEAFF. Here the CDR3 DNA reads TGTGCCAGCAGCAATTGTGGGGGTTGGAATACTAACACTGAAGCTTTCTTT.

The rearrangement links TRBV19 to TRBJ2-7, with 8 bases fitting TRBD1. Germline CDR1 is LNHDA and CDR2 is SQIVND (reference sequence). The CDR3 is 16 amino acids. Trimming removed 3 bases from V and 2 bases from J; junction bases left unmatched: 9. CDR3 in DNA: TGTGCCAGTAGTATTCAGGGGGCGTCTACTACCTACGAGCAGTACTTC. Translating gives CASSIQGASTTYEQYF.

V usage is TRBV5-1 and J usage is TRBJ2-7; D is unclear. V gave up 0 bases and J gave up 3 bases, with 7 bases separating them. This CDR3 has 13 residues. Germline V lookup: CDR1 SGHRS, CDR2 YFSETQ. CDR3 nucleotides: TGCGCCAGCAGCTTGGCGGCAGACTACGAGCAGTACTTC. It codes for CASSLAADYEQYF.

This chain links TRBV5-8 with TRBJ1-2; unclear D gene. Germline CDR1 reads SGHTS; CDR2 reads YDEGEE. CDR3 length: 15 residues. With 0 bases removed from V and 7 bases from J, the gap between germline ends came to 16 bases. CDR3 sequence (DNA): TGTGCCAGCAGCTTGGGAGGGAGGAGCCACTCTGGCTACACCTTC. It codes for CASSLGGRSHSGYTF.

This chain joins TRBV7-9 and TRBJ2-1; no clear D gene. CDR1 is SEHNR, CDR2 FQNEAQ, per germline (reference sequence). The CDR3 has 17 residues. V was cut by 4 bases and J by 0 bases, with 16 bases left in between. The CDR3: CASSSIYKVSSYNEQFF. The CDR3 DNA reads TGTGCCAGCAGCTCGATTTACAAGGTGAGCTCCTACAATGAGCAGTTCTTC.

The CDR3 bases are TGTGCCAGCAGCGTTGATGGACAGGGAAAGACTGAAGCTTTCTTT. It is translated as CASSVDGQGKTEAFF. The chain joins TRBV2 to TRBJ1-1, with 8 positions matching TRBD1. This CDR3 comprises 15 residues. V dropped 6 bases and J dropped 5; count of bases not matched to a gene: 11. CDR1 is SNHLY and CDR2 is FYNNEI in the germline V gene.

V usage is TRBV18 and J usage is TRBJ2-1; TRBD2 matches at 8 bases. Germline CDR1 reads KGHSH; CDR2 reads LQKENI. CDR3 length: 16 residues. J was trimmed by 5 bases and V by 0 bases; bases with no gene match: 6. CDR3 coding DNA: TGTGCCAGCTCACCACCTCGGCGGGGGGCGAACAATGAGCAGTTCTTC. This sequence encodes CASSPPRRGANNEQFF.

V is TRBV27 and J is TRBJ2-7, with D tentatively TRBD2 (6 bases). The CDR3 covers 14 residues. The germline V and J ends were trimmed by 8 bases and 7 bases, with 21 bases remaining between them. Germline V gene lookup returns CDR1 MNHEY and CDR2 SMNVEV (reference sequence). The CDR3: CASGPTVEGGEQYF. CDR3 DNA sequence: TGTGCCAGCGGCCCGACAGTAGAGGGAGGTGAGCAGTACTTC.

CDR3 in amino acids: CASSLARDRGSGELFF. Here the CDR3 DNA reads TGTGCCAGCAGCTTAGCCCGGGACAGGGGATCCGGGGAGCTGTTTTTT. The chain has TRBV11-1 and TRBJ2-2, with 10 bases aligning to TRBD1. The V segment lost 0 bases and the J segment 6 bases; nucleotides outside the gene matches: 4. CDR1 and CDR2 (germline): SGHAT, FQDESV (reference sequence). CDR3 length: 16 residues.

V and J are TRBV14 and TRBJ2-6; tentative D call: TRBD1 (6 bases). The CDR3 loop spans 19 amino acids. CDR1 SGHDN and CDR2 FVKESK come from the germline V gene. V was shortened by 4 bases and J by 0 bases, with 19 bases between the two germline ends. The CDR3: CASSRALFGTFSGANVLTF. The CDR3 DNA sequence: TGTGCCAGCAGCCGGGCCCTCTTCGGGACATTCTCTGGGGCCAACGTCCTGACTTTC.

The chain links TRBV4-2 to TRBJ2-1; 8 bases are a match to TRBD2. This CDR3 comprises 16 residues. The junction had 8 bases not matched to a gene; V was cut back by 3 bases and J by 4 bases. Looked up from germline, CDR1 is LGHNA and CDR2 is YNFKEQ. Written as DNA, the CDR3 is TGTGCCAGCAGCCACCCCGAGCGGGGGATTTACAATGAGCAGTTCTTC. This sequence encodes CASSHPERGIYNEQFF.